The 18 T cell receptor beta chains presented below share a single source sample, sequenced in a study of shared clonotypes between healthy human individuals. Measured with immunoSEQ multiplex PCR; TCRdb has only the in-frame clones, and not every one. The repertoire includes 500,000 to 650,000 clones, just over 75% of them detected once, and around 11% sits in the top ten. Sample: PBMCs. The receptors here all came from a woman between 40 and 50 years old in good health. Some clones in this sample may be carry-over from other donors' samples.

The chain recombines TRBV10-1 with TRBJ2-2, with 10 bases aligning to TRBD2. Looked up from germline, CDR1 is WNHNN and CDR2 is SYGVQD (reference sequence). There are 16 residues in the CDR3. V was clipped by 6 bases and J by 6 bases; unmatched bases: 10. CDR3 nucleotides: TGCGCCAGCAGGAGGACTAGCGGAAGTCTTGCCGGGGAGCTGTTTTTT. This encodes CASRRTSGSLAGELFF.

This sequence joins TRBV6-4 and TRBJ2-7; 10 bases map to TRBD2. Germline trimming cut 5 bases from V and 5 bases from J; bases unmatched to any gene: 12. The length of the CDR3 is 16 residues. Per germline, CDR1 MRHNA and CDR2 SNTAGT. The CDR3 spells CASSTPGSGRDDEQYF. The CDR3 DNA follows: TGTGCCAGCAGTACCCCTGGGAGCGGGAGGGACGACGAGCAGTACTTC.

The rearrangement links TRBV28 to TRBJ2-5, with 8 bases matching TRBD1. J lost 6 bases, V lost 2 bases, and 5 bases had no gene match. Germline CDR1 and CDR2: MDHEN and SYDVKM. This CDR3 has 14 amino acids. The CDR3 region is CASSLVQGGQTQYF. The CDR3 DNA follows: TGTGCCAGCAGTTTAGTACAGGGGGGTCAGACCCAGTACTTC. Complete variable domain (other parts from reference TRBV28 and TRBJ2-5): DVKVTQSSRYLVKRTGEKVFLECVQDMDHENMFWYRQDPGLGLRLIYFSYDVKMKEKGDIPEGYSVSREKKERFSLILESASTNQTSMYLCASSLVQGGQTQYFGPGTRLLVL.

The chain has TRBV30 and TRBJ1-2; D not certain. The germline gives CDR1 GTSNPN, CDR2 SVGIG (reference sequence). The CDR3 covers 12 residues. V shed 3 bases and J shed 4 bases, with 9 bases lying between them. CDR3 DNA sequence: TGTGCCTGGAGCTACAGAGCCTATGGCTACACCTTC. Translation: CAWSYRAYGYTF.

The chain combines TRBV7-2 with TRBJ2-2, with unresolved D. Deletions cut 4 bases from V and 2 bases from J, with 14 bases between. In germline, CDR1 is SGHTA, CDR2 FQGNSA. The CDR3 has 16 amino acids. The CDR3 coding sequence is TGTGCCAGCAGCTCCCCCTCCTTGATAAACACCGGGGAGCTGTTTTTT. Its translation: CASSSPSLINTGELFF.

V usage is TRBV7-3 and J usage is TRBJ2-3, with TRBD2 matching over 10 bases. J was trimmed by 2 bases and V by 4 bases; bases with no gene match: 3. This CDR3 comprises 15 residues. Germline-derived CDR1 and CDR2 are SGHTA and FQGTGA. CDR3 DNA: TGTGCCAGCAGCTCTACTAGCGGGATCACAGATACGCAGTATTTT. This gives the protein CASSSTSGITDTQYF.

Concerning this clone: A far larger clone differs by one base, so this is likely a read error. Lacking the conserved final phenylalanine or tryptophan, this CDR3 likely reflects a read error. The chain has TRBV30 and TRBJ2-7, with D unresolved. CDR3 size: 12 residues. V gave up 5 bases and J gave up 3 bases, with 11 bases separating them. Germline V CDR1 and CDR2: GTSNPN, SVGIG (reference sequence). CDR3 DNA: TGTGCCTGGTCGCAGGACCGCTACGAGCAGTACCTC. Protein: CAWSQDRYEQYL.

Worth noting for this clone: The same CDR3 arises from other DNA sequences in this sample as well. The genes are TRBV10-3 and TRBJ1-2; D possibly corresponds to TRBD1 (6 bases). V was shortened by 2 bases and J by 4 bases, with 8 bases between the two germline ends. Germline CDR1 reads ENHRY; CDR2 reads SYGVKD. CDR3 length: 13 amino acids. The CDR3 sequence: CAISEGQSYGYTF. DNA for the CDR3: TGTGCCATCAGTGAGGGACAGAGCTATGGCTACACCTTC.

This sequence joins TRBV6-5 and TRBJ1-1; possible D gene TRBD1, 5 bases. Germline V gene data show CDR1 as MNHEY and CDR2 as SVGAGI. The CDR3 spans 13 residues. Deletions cut 6 bases from V and 4 bases from J, with 12 bases between. The CDR3 DNA reads as TGTGCCAGCAGCCAACAGGAGGGCACTGAAGCTTTCTTT. Its translation: CASSQQEGTEAFF.

This chain uses TRBV29-1 with TRBJ1-1; tentative D call: TRBD1 (5 bases). The CDR3 covers 16 residues. V dropped 7 bases and J dropped 3 bases, with 24 bases sitting between them. Germline CDR1 and CDR2: SQVTM and ANQGSEA. The CDR3 protein is CSAHRPDIPGDTEAFF. CDR3 DNA: TGCAGCGCCCATCGTCCGGACATACCTGGGGACACTGAAGCTTTCTTT.

The sample holds one count of this clone. J is TRBJ2-1 and V is TRBV11-3; possibly TRBD2 for D (6 bases). Germline-derived CDR1 and CDR2 are SGHNT and YENEEA. CDR3 size: 13 residues. V was cut by 5 bases and J by 9 bases, with 14 bases left in between. CDR3 nucleotides: TGTGCCAGCAGCCTGGAGGGACTCAGTGAGCAGTTCTTC. Protein sequence: CASSLEGLSEQFF.

This chain links TRBV7-3 with TRBJ2-1; no clear D gene. The ends were cut back, 5 bases at V and 7 bases at J, with 18 bases in the middle. The germline V gene has CDR1 SGHTA and CDR2 FQGTGA. The CDR3 contains 15 residues. CDR3 bases: TGTGCCAGCAGCCCCAAGGGTTCAGGTTTGAATGAGCAGTTCTTC. It translates to CASSPKGSGLNEQFF. Based on the CDR3 plus reference TRBV7-3 and TRBJ2-1, the full variable domain is GAGVSQTPSNKVTEKGKYVELRCDPISGHTALYWYRQSLGQGPEFLIYFQGTGAADDSGLPNDRFFAVRPEGSVSTLKIQRTERGDSAVYLCASSPKGSGLNEQFFGPGTRLTVL.

The chain links TRBV7-9 to TRBJ2-7; TRBD1 agrees at 9 bases. V dropped 5 bases and J dropped 3; count of bases not matched to a gene: 11. Germline V lookup: CDR1 SEHNR, CDR2 FQNEAQ (reference sequence). The CDR3 runs 16 residues. CDR3 DNA: TGTGCCAGCAGCCCACGAACTCGGGACAGGGACTACGAGCAGTACTTC. The encoded protein is CASSPRTRDRDYEQYF.

The chain combines TRBV19 with TRBJ2-7; no clear D. The CDR3 totals 12 residues. From germline, CDR1 is LNHDA and CDR2 SQIVND (reference sequence). Trimming took off 3 bases at V and 7 bases at J, with 10 bases between the two ends. CDR3 region: CASSMLDGEQYF. The CDR3 nucleotides are TGTGCCAGTAGTATGCTGGACGGGGAGCAGTACTTC.

The genes are TRBV28 and TRBJ1-4, with 8 bases aligning to TRBD1. The CDR3 runs 12 residues. The germline gives CDR1 MDHEN, CDR2 SYDVKM. V dropped 4 bases and J dropped 15; count of bases not matched to a gene: 7. The CDR3: CASSSPTGVLFF. DNA of the CDR3: TGTGCCAGCAGTTCCCCGACAGGGGTTTTGTTTTTT.

This rearrangement joins TRBV28 to TRBJ2-3; 8 nucleotides agree with TRBD2. Germline V lookup: CDR1 MDHEN, CDR2 SYDVKM. This CDR3 is built from 16 residues. J lost 3 bases, V lost 5 bases, and 10 bases had no gene match. The CDR3 nucleotides read TGTGCCAGCAGTCACCCCAGCGGGAGCAAGACAGATACGCAGTATTTT. Protein: CASSHPSGSKTDTQYF.

The genes are TRBV5-4 and TRBJ1-6, with D maybe TRBD1 (5 bases). This CDR3 is built from 16 residues. The V end lost 4 bases, the J end lost 3 bases, and 14 bases lay between the germline ends. Germline CDR1 reads SGHNT; CDR2 reads YYREEE (reference sequence). The CDR3 here is CASSPLGGGYNSPLHF. The CDR3 nucleotides read TGTGCCAGCAGCCCCCTTGGTGGGGGCTATAATTCACCCCTCCACTTT.

The chain links TRBV5-1 to TRBJ2-2; 14 bases line up with TRBD2. CDR1 SGHRS and CDR2 YFSETQ come from the germline V gene. CDR3 length equals 15 residues. V dropped 3 bases and J dropped 6; count of bases not matched to a gene: 1. Written as DNA, the CDR3 is TGCGCCAGCAGCTGGGGACTAGCGGGAGCCGGGGAGCTGTTTTTT. Translation gives CASSWGLAGAGELFF. The variable domain in full, with the rest retrieved from reference TRBV5-1 and TRBJ2-2, is KAGVTQTPRYLIKTRGQQVTLSCSPISGHRSVSWYQQTPGQGLQFLFEYFSETQRNKGNFPGRFSGRQFSNSRSEMNVSTLELGDSALYLCASSWGLAGAGELFFGEGSRLTVL.